Below, 10 T cell receptor beta chains from the same sample are listed, as sequenced in a study of vaccination effects on CD4 cells after COVID-19. Under the ViraFEST assay, PBMC were stimulated with viral peptide pools so that antigen-specific CD4+ T cells expanded. Sequencing was performed afterwards. It was after around eleven days of culture that CD4+ T cells were isolated. Only in-frame clones appear in the TCRdb table, and some are missing; sequencing was by immunoSEQ multiplex PCR. This table has about 79,000 clones, 60% to 80% appearing once. These TCRs are of unknown antigen specificity. This sample comprised CD4+ T cells from PBMCs cultured with HCoV-229E spike peptides, obtained before COVID-19 vaccination. These receptors came from a human donor who received a COVID-19 vaccine.

This chain uses TRBV6-2 or TRBV6-3 with TRBJ2-1, with 7 bases fitting TRBD2. V was pared by 0 bases and J by 2 bases, with 4 bases of the junction left unmatched. There are 16 residues in the CDR3. Per the germline V gene, CDR1 is MNHEY and CDR2 is SVGEGT. The CDR3 sequence: CASSYSWTRPYNEQFF. The CDR3 nucleotides are TGTGCCAGCAGTTACTCGTGGACTAGACCCTACAATGAGCAGTTCTTC.

The chain employs TRBV9 and TRBJ1-2; D uncertain. Germline assignment: CDR1 SGDLS and CDR2 YYNGEE. There are 13 residues in the CDR3. Trimming removed 3 bases at V and 4 bases at J, with 10 bases between. CDR3 DNA sequence: TGTGCCAGCAGCGATATGGAGGGCTATGGCTACACCTTC. Residues: CASSDMEGYGYTF.

The chain couples TRBV7-3 to TRBJ2-5; 11 bases line up with TRBD1. The length of the CDR3 is 15 residues. V lost 4 bases to trimming and J lost 4 bases; unmatched junction nucleotides: 5. Germline CDR1 SGHTA, CDR2 FQGTGA. CDR3 region: CASSSGQGAGETQYF. In nucleotides, the CDR3 is TGTGCCAGCAGCTCCGGACAGGGGGCGGGAGAGACCCAGTACTTC.

The count of this clone is one. The chain recombines TRBV4-1 with TRBJ2-7, with TRBD2 as a possible D gene (5 bases). The CDR3 is made up of 15 amino acids. V gave up 1 base and J gave up 1 base, with 11 bases separating them. CDR1 MGHRA and CDR2 YSYEKL come from the germline V gene. The CDR3: CASSQVYPGSYEQYV. In DNA form, the CDR3 reads TGCGCCAGCAGCCAAGTATATCCGGGGTCCTACGAGCAGTACGTC.

CDR3: CASSRSGTVLPPLHF. CDR3 DNA sequence: TGTGCCAGCTCCCGTTCCGGGACAGTTCTTCCACCCCTCCACTTT. V gene TRBV18 combines with J gene TRBJ1-6; 7 nucleotides agree with TRBD1. Germline CDR1 and CDR2: KGHSH and LQKENI. Trimming cost V 6 bases and J 11 bases; bases outside gene matches: 13. The CDR3 contains 15 residues.

The chain uses TRBV2 and TRBJ1-6; perhaps TRBD1 as D (6 bases). Germline assignment: CDR1 SNHLY and CDR2 FYNNEI. This CDR3 region has 13 residues. V lost 6 bases, J lost 7 bases, and 10 bases lay in between. CDR3 loop: CASRRGQNSPLHF. CDR3 DNA sequence: TGTGCCAGCAGACGCGGACAGAATTCACCCCTCCACTTT.

The chain uses TRBV4-1 and TRBJ2-1; 8 bases align to TRBD2. V gave up 2 bases and J gave up 3 bases; unmatched junction bases: 12. CDR1 and CDR2 from the germline V gene are MGHRA and YSYEKL. The CDR3 consists of 18 residues. CDR3 sequence: CASSQRGGRVQGYNEQFF. The CDR3, as DNA: TGCGCCAGCAGCCAACGGGGGGGCCGGGTTCAAGGCTACAATGAGCAGTTCTTC.

The V call is TRBV5-1, the J call TRBJ2-5; D remains unclear. The CDR3 has 13 residues. V was clipped by 4 bases and J by 4 bases, with 11 bases between them. Germline V CDR1 and CDR2: SGHRS, YFSETQ. CDR3: CASSPGVSETQYF. Here the CDR3 DNA reads TGCGCCAGCAGCCCCGGCGTCTCAGAGACCCAGTACTTC.

J is TRBJ2-3 and V is TRBV7-2; 7 bases agree with TRBD1. CDR1 SGHTA and CDR2 FQGNSA come from the germline V gene. Unmatched junction bases numbered 17, after V lost 6 bases and J lost 5 bases. This CDR3 has 17 residues. The CDR3 sequence is CASSLIGQGVRKDTQYF. CDR3 nucleotides: TGTGCCAGCAGTCTTATCGGCCAGGGGGTTAGGAAAGATACGCAGTATTTT.

This clone was seen more than once but under ten times. The chain recombines TRBV6-5 with TRBJ1-1; D possibly corresponds to TRBD1 (5 bases). The CDR3 contains 12 residues. From germline, CDR1 is MNHEY and CDR2 SVGAGI. V was cut by 6 bases and J by 10 bases, with 15 bases left in between. The CDR3 is CASSPPGLGAFF. The CDR3 DNA reads as TGTGCCAGCAGCCCCCCAGGGCTTGGAGCTTTCTTT.